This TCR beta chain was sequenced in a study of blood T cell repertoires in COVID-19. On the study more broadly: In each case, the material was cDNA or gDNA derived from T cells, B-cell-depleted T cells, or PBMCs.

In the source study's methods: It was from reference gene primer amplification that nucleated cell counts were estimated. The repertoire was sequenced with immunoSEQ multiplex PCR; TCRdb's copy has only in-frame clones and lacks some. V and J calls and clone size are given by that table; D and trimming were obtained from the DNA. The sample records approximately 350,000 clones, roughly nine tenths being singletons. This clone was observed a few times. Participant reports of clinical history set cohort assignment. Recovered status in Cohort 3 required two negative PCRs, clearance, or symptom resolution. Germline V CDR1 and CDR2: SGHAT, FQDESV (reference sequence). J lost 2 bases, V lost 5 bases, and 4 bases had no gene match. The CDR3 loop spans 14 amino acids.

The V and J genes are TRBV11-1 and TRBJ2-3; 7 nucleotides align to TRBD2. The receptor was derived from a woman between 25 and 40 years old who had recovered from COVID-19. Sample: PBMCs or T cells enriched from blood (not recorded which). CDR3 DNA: TGTGCCAGCAGCCTAACTAGCGTCACAGATACGCAGTATTTT. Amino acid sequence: CASSLTSVTDTQYF.